The clone carrying this TCR beta chain appeared many times. The sample comes from a study of T-cell memory formation after mild COVID-19. MiXCR, applied by TCRdb to the 5' RACE reads, yields one record per CDR3 protein. The data contain just over 350,000 distinct CDR3 sequences, around 15% of them singletons. This CDR3 is built from 16 residues. V lost 5 bases and J lost 5; bases outside the gene matches: 13. Germline loops: CDR1 SGHTA, CDR2 FQGNSA. Material for sequencing was PBMCs or a T cell subset sorted from them (not recorded which). The genes are TRBV7-2 and TRBJ2-3; 7 bases are shared with TRBD2. The receptor was derived from a man between 18 and 35 years old who had mild COVID-19 (a few samples of this study predate the infection). Cell type and time point are not known. The CDR3 nucleotides are TGTGCCAGCAGCGGGTCGAAGGAGCGGGGATTAGATACGCAGTATTTT. Its translation: CASSGSKERGLDTQYF.